What follows are 27 T cell receptor beta chains derived from one specimen sequenced in a study of shared clonotypes between healthy human individuals. Clones were read by immunoSEQ multiplex PCR, and TCRdb kept only the in-frame ones, dropping some. In the table there are millions of clones, approximately 94% of which are singletons. Sequencing was done on a sample of naive CD4+ T cells sorted from blood. Subset: CD45RA+ positively selected. The source of these receptors is a man between 18 and 35 years old in good health.

This clone was observed once. This chain uses TRBV6-5 with TRBJ2-5; D may match TRBD1 or TRBD2 (5 bases each). This CDR3 contains 14 residues. Germline V CDR1 and CDR2: MNHEY, SVGAGI. V lost 6 bases and J lost 4, with 15 bases in between. The CDR3 spells CASSFVGTAETQYF. In DNA form, the CDR3 reads TGTGCCAGCAGCTTCGTGGGGACGGCAGAGACCCAGTACTTC.

This clone was seen a handful of times. J is TRBJ1-5 and V is TRBV2; 10 bases map to TRBD1. V gave up 7 bases and J gave up 2 bases; unmatched junction bases: 2. Per the germline V gene, CDR1 is SNHLY and CDR2 is FYNNEI. This CDR3 comprises 14 residues. Here the CDR3 DNA reads TGTGCCAGCAAGGGGACAGGGGGCAATCAGCCCCAGCATTTT. It yields the protein CASKGTGGNQPQHF. The entire variable domain, with the rest obtained from reference TRBV2 and TRBJ1-5, is as follows: EPEVTQTPSHQVTQMGQEVILRCVPISNHLYFYWYRQILGQKVEFLVSFYNNEISEKSEIFDDQFSVERPDGSNFTLKIRSTKLEDSAMYFCASKGTGGNQPQHFGDGTRLSIL.

The V and J genes are TRBV19 and TRBJ1-3; no firm D call. This CDR3 has 13 residues. CDR1 and CDR2 (germline): LNHDA, SQIVND (reference sequence). Trimming removed 5 bases from V and 4 bases from J, with 9 bases in between. DNA of the CDR3: TGTGCCAGTAGTTTCTTCGAGGGAAACACCATATATTTT. Residues: CASSFFEGNTIYF. The whole variable domain, remainder taken from reference TRBV19 and TRBJ1-3, is DGGITQSPKYLFRKEGQNVTLSCEQNLNHDAMYWYRQDPGQGLRLIYYSQIVNDFQKGDIAEGYSVSREKKESFPLTVTSAQKNPTAFYLCASSFFEGNTIYFGEGSWLTVV.

This chain joins TRBV4-3 and TRBJ2-2; D is unclear. This CDR3 has 15 amino acids. Germline loops: CDR1 LGHNA, CDR2 YSLEER. The V end lost 5 bases, the J end lost 3 bases, and 13 bases lay between the germline ends. The CDR3 DNA reads as TGCGCCAGCAGCGAAGGGTATTCGGACACCGGGGAGCTGTTTTTT. This encodes CASSEGYSDTGELFF.

The CDR3 region is CASSPAGHSNTEAFF. CDR3 nucleotides: TGTGCCAGCAGCCCCGCGGGACACTCGAACACTGAAGCTTTCTTT. The J gene is TRBJ1-1, the V gene TRBV7-2, with D possibly matching TRBD1 (6 bases). Germline CDR1 is SGHTA and CDR2 is FQGNSA. Trimming removed 5 bases from V and 1 base from J, with 14 bases in between. The CDR3 is 15 amino acids.

The chain employs TRBV28 and TRBJ2-3; either TRBD1 or TRBD2 may fit D (6 bases each). In germline, CDR1 is MDHEN, CDR2 SYDVKM. The V and J ends lost 4 bases and 6 bases respectively, with 11 bases between them. This CDR3 contains 13 residues. CDR3 DNA: TGTGCCAGCAGTTCGGGGGCAGGGGATACGCAGTATTTT. It yields the protein CASSSGAGDTQYF.

This chain links TRBV6-1 with TRBJ2-7; TRBD1 is a possible D gene (6 bases). The V end lost 7 bases, the J end lost 4 bases, and 17 bases lay between the germline ends. Germline-derived CDR1 and CDR2 are MNHNS and SASEGT. This CDR3 spans 14 amino acids. The CDR3 nucleotides read TGTGCCAGCACCATGGGACATTCGGGTTACGAGCAGTACTTC. Amino acid sequence: CASTMGHSGYEQYF.

The rearrangement joins TRBV2 to TRBJ2-3, with TRBD2 matching over 12 bases. The germline V gene encodes CDR1 SNHLY and CDR2 FYNNEI. After removal of 4 bases from V and 7 bases from J, the junction contained 3 bases not matched to a gene. The CDR3 spans 14 residues. The CDR3 DNA reads as TGTGCCAGCAGTGGGACTAGCGGGGTGAATACGCAGTATTTT. Its protein product is CASSGTSGVNTQYF.

The V call is TRBV4-3, the J call TRBJ1-2; no clear D gene. V was pared by 2 bases and J by 4 bases, with 11 bases between. Germline values: CDR1 LGHNA, CDR2 YSLEER. This CDR3 comprises 14 residues. The CDR3 sequence is CASSQLGSIYGYTF. The CDR3 nucleotides are TGCGCCAGCAGCCAACTCGGGAGCATCTATGGCTACACCTTC.

This clone occurred a few times. The gene calls are TRBV18 and TRBJ2-7, with D maybe TRBD1 (5 bases). The CDR3 consists of 13 residues. Between the trimmed V and J ends, which lost 2 bases and 9 bases, there was a span of 14 bases. Germline CDR1 and CDR2: KGHSH and LQKENI. The CDR3 DNA is TGTGCCAGCTCACCAGACAGAAATGATCGGCAGTACTTC. It yields the protein CASSPDRNDRQYF.

This sequence joins TRBV5-6 and TRBJ1-6; D is possibly TRBD1 (6 bases). Trimming cost V 4 bases and J 9 bases, with 14 bases left between them. This CDR3 has 14 residues. Per the germline V gene, CDR1 is SGHDT and CDR2 is YYEEEE. The CDR3 sequence is CASSTQGWRSPLHF. The CDR3 coding sequence is TGTGCCAGCAGCACACAGGGCTGGCGTTCACCCCTCCACTTT. Drawing the rest from reference TRBV5-6 and TRBJ1-6, the complete variable domain is DAGVTQSPTHLIKTRGQQVTLRCSPKSGHDTVSWYQQALGQGPQFIFQYYEEEERQRGNFPDRFSGHQFPNYSSELNVNALLLGDSALYLCASSTQGWRSPLHFGNGTRLTVT.

The chain employs TRBV6-5 and TRBJ2-1; TRBD2 matches at 7 bases. CDR1 and CDR2 (germline): MNHEY, SVGAGI. V lost 7 bases, J lost 1 base, and 4 bases stayed unmatched. CDR3 length: 14 residues. CDR3 sequence: CASTKAGSYNEQFF. In nucleotides, the CDR3 is TGTGCCAGCACCAAAGCGGGATCCTACAATGAGCAGTTCTTC.

The rearrangement links TRBV9 to TRBJ1-1; 7 bases are a match to TRBD1. With 0 bases clipped from V and 7 bases from J, the junction kept 27 bases outside the gene matches. This CDR3 is built from 21 residues. In germline, CDR1 is SGDLS, CDR2 YYNGEE. This CDR3 is CASSVDSGRGRVVMFVVEAFF. CDR3 nucleotides: TGTGCCAGCAGCGTAGATAGTGGGAGGGGGCGCGTTGTTATGTTTGTGGTTGAAGCTTTCTTT.

This chain uses TRBV5-4 with TRBJ2-5; 7 nucleotides line up with TRBD2. The germline V gene has CDR1 SGHNT and CDR2 YYREEE (reference sequence). This CDR3 contains 14 residues. The junction had 8 bases not matched to a gene; V was cut back by 4 bases and J by 5 bases. CDR3 sequence reads: CASSITGGGETQYF. CDR3 nucleotide sequence: TGTGCCAGCAGCATTACCGGGGGAGGGGAGACCCAGTACTTC.

The sample holds one count of this clone. Here the CDR3 DNA reads TGTGCCAGCAAGGGTAGGAGGGGGACCTACGAGCAGTACTTC. This translates into CASKGRRGTYEQYF. The V and J genes are TRBV6-1 and TRBJ2-7; D is possibly TRBD1 or TRBD2 (6 bases each). Between the trimmed V and J ends, which lost 7 bases and 2 bases, there was a span of 15 bases. The CDR3 covers 14 residues. The germline CDR1 and CDR2 sequences are MNHNS and SASEGT.

The V call is TRBV28, the J call TRBJ1-2; no clear D gene. Germline V gives CDR1 MDHEN, CDR2 SYDVKM. The CDR3 consists of 14 residues. V lost 2 bases and J lost 6, with 13 bases in between. CDR3 sequence reads: CASSLRTDLDGYTF. CDR3 sequence (DNA): TGTGCCAGCAGTTTACGGACGGACTTGGATGGCTACACCTTC.

The rearrangement links TRBV6-6 to TRBJ1-3; D is perhaps TRBD1 (5 bases). The V and J ends lost 5 bases and 2 bases respectively, with 10 bases between them. The CDR3 totals 14 residues. The V gene's germline CDR1 is MNHNY and CDR2 SVGAGI (reference sequence). CDR3 sequence: CASSAGGAGNTIYF. For the CDR3, the DNA is TGTGCCAGCAGTGCCGGGGGGGCTGGAAACACCATATATTTT.

The chain links TRBV30 to TRBJ2-7, with 12 positions matching TRBD1. The CDR3 covers 16 residues. CDR1 is GTSNPN, CDR2 SVGIG, per germline (reference sequence). J was trimmed by 4 bases and V by 0 bases; bases with no gene match: 7. The CDR3 loop reads CAWSVRSGQGAYEQYF. For the CDR3, the DNA is TGTGCCTGGAGTGTACGTTCGGGACAGGGGGCTTACGAGCAGTACTTC.

This sequence joins TRBV27 and TRBJ2-3; D ambiguous. The CDR3 extends over 14 amino acids. Germline CDR1 is MNHEY and CDR2 is SMNVEV (reference sequence). V dropped 0 bases and J dropped 1 base, with 5 bases sitting between them. The CDR3 sequence: CASSLSDGTDTQYF. In DNA form, the CDR3 reads TGTGCCAGCAGTTTATCGGACGGCACAGATACGCAGTATTTT.

The rearrangement links TRBV10-3 to TRBJ1-1; perhaps TRBD1 as D (5 bases). The CDR3 sequence is 15 residues long. In germline, CDR1 is ENHRY, CDR2 SYGVKD. Trimming took off 10 bases at V and 1 base at J, with 19 bases between the two ends. As DNA, the CDR3 is TGTGCCAGCGATGACAGCCCTGTGTCGAACACTGAAGCTTTCTTT. As protein: CASDDSPVSNTEAFF.

The chain employs TRBV7-2 and TRBJ1-2; TRBD1 matches at 9 bases. CDR1 is SGHTA and CDR2 is FQGNSA in the germline V gene. This CDR3 comprises 15 residues. The ends lost 3 bases at V and 10 bases at J; junction bases unmatched: 12. The CDR3 here is CASSLGWTGAGDYTF. DNA of the CDR3: TGTGCCAGCAGCTTGGGATGGACAGGGGCGGGGGACTACACCTTC. Using reference TRBV7-2 and TRBJ1-2 for the parts outside the CDR3, the full variable domain is GAGVSQSPSNKVTEKGKDVELRCDPISGHTALYWYRQSLGQGLEFLIYFQGNSAPDKSGLPSDRFSAERTGGSVSTLTIQRTQQEDSAVYLCASSLGWTGAGDYTFGSGTRLTVV.

The rearrangement joins TRBV30 to TRBJ1-5, with D hard to call. CDR3 size: 12 residues. Trimming shortened V by 0 bases and J by 7 bases, and 7 bases separated the two germline ends. Per germline, CDR1 GTSNPN and CDR2 SVGIG (reference sequence). As DNA, the CDR3 is TGTGCCTGGAGTGTATGGGGACAGCCCCAGCATTTT. Its protein is CAWSVWGQPQHF.

The V call is TRBV2, the J call TRBJ2-7, with no clear D. The CDR3 totals 14 residues. V gave up 7 bases and J gave up 2 bases, with 15 bases separating them. Per the germline V gene, CDR1 is SNHLY and CDR2 is FYNNEI. The CDR3: CASTQEAVPYEQYF. As DNA, the CDR3 is TGTGCCAGCACTCAAGAGGCAGTCCCCTACGAGCAGTACTTC.

This sequence joins TRBV12-5 and TRBJ1-6, with 10 bases fitting TRBD1. Losses at the gene ends were 6 bases for V and 8 bases for J; bases not matched to a gene: 7. Germline CDR1 is LGHNT and CDR2 is FRNRAP. The CDR3 spans 15 residues. This CDR3 is CASGSTGGFDSPLHF. CDR3 bases: TGTGCTAGTGGATCGACAGGGGGCTTTGATTCACCCCTCCACTTT.

V usage is TRBV5-1 and J usage is TRBJ1-1; perhaps TRBD1 as D (5 bases). Germline V gives CDR1 SGHRS, CDR2 YFSETQ. The CDR3 has 15 residues. Trimming cost V 2 bases and J 0 bases, with 11 bases left between them. The CDR3 here is CASSLGAALNTEAFF. The CDR3 DNA sequence: TGCGCCAGCAGCTTAGGGGCAGCATTGAACACTGAAGCTTTCTTT.

The CDR3 region is CASSESYWGGSNQPQHF. CDR3 bases: TGCGCCAGCAGTGAGTCGTATTGGGGGGGAAGCAATCAGCCCCAGCATTTT. The V and J genes are TRBV10-2 and TRBJ1-5; a possible D gene is TRBD1 (5 bases). CDR3 length equals 17 residues. Trimming left V 0 bases short and J 1 base short, with 13 bases between. Germline V lookup: CDR1 WSHSY, CDR2 SAAADI.

The V gene is TRBV7-9, the J gene TRBJ1-3; D remains unclear. Trimming took 3 bases from V and 14 from J, leaving 20 bases between them. Germline CDR1 is SEHNR and CDR2 is FQNEAQ (reference sequence). There are 14 residues in the CDR3. This CDR3 is CASSFFGGKREVYF. CDR3 DNA: TGTGCCAGCAGCTTTTTCGGTGGGAAAAGGGAGGTATATTTT.